A selection of T cell receptor beta chains follows, all from one sample in a study of technical replicates of blood from a few donors. Produced via immunoSEQ multiplex PCR; TCRdb's table is partial and in-frame only. The profile covers about 91,000 clones, with approximately 90% appearing a single time and under 0.3% taken by the ten largest. The sample consisted of T cells isolated from PBMCs. Source of these receptors: a human donor in good health. CDR3s include the opening cysteine and the closing phenylalanine or tryptophan. A D gene is named only where the DNA matches it firmly. Clone sizes are given selectively: once, few, many, or a class where the clone is expanded.

d_gene	abundance	v_gene	j_gene	CDR3aa	CDR3nt
.	.	TRBV6-5	TRBJ1-5	CATDTEASNQPQHF	TGTGCCACCGATACTGAGGCCAGTAATCAGCCCCAGCATTTT
TRBD2	once	TRBV28	TRBJ2-1	CASSRTLRTSGRLNEQFF	TGTGCCAGCAGCCGAACCCTAAGGACTAGCGGGAGGCTGAATGAGCAGTTCTTC
.	.	TRBV15	TRBJ1-2	CATSRPGETNYGYTF	TGTGCCACCAGCAGACCAGGGGAAACTAACTATGGCTACACCTTC
.	.	TRBV7-9	TRBJ1-6	CASSLRQDSPLHF	TGTGCCAGCAGCTTACGACAAGATTCACCCCTCCACTTT
TRBD1	.	TRBV7-2	TRBJ1-3	CASSPRGPSGNTIYF	TGTGCCAGCAGCCCGAGGGGGCCCTCTGGAAACACCATATATTTT
TRBD2	.	TRBV28	TRBJ2-7	CASSLIPSGRALYF	TGTGCCAGCAGTTTAATTCCTAGCGGGAGGGCCCTGTACTTC
.	.	TRBV27	TRBJ2-2	CASSLSPRGRTGELFF	TGTGCCAGCAGTTTGTCTCCCAGGGGCAGGACCGGGGAGCTGTTTTTT
.	.	TRBV5-1	TRBJ1-2	CASSYARGGYGYTF	TGCGCCAGCAGCTACGCCCGGGGAGGCTATGGCTACACCTTC
TRBD1	.	TRBV7-6	TRBJ2-2	CASSLARQGTANTGELFF	TGTGCCAGCAGCTTAGCACGACAGGGGACCGCGAACACCGGGGAGCTGTTTTTT
TRBD1	.	TRBV11-3	TRBJ1-2	CASSSQGVGYGYTF	TGTGCCAGCAGCTCCCAGGGGGTAGGCTATGGCTACACCTTC
TRBD2	.	TRBV10-3	TRBJ2-7	CAISPGGGEVKYEQYF	TGTGCCATCAGTCCGGGGGGAGGGGAGGTAAAGTACGAGCAGTACTTC
.	.	TRBV19	TRBJ2-7	CASSIRDRTYEQYF	TGTGCCAGTAGTATCAGAGACAGGACCTACGAGCAGTACTTC
.	.	TRBV30	TRBJ2-2	CAWSGLSGWAGELFF	TGTGCCTGGAGTGGACTTTCAGGGTGGGCCGGGGAGCTGTTTTTT
.	.	TRBV10-1	TRBJ2-7	CASSGVGAHEQYF	TGCGCCAGCAGTGGTGTGGGGGCCCACGAGCAGTACTTC
.	.	TRBV29-1	TRBJ1-4	CSVHDRTNEKLFF	TGCAGCGTTCACGACAGGACCAATGAAAAACTGTTTTTT
TRBD1	.	TRBV19	TRBJ1-6	CASRTGTSYNSPLHF	TGTGCCAGTAGGACAGGGACTTCGTATAATTCACCCCTCCACTTT
TRBD2	.	TRBV14	TRBJ2-1	CASSQVPLAGDEQFF	TGTGCCAGCAGCCAAGTGCCACTAGCGGGCGATGAGCAGTTCTTC
TRBD1	once	TRBV19	TRBJ2-3	CATQGARGDTQYF	TGTGCCACCCAGGGGGCGCGGGGAGATACGCAGTATTTT
TRBD2	.	TRBV5-1	TRBJ2-4	CASSGTSEFAKNIQYF	TGCGCCAGCAGCGGAACTAGCGAGTTCGCCAAAAACATTCAGTACTTC
TRBD2	.	TRBV27	TRBJ2-7	CATLVGGTGGEQYF	TGTGCCACACTGGTGGGGGGGACCGGGGGAGAGCAGTACTTC
TRBD2	.	TRBV7-3	TRBJ2-2	CASSLNPAGGYSGELFF	TGTGCCAGCAGCTTAAATCCAGCGGGGGGGTATTCCGGGGAGCTGTTTTTT
TRBD2	.	TRBV5-6	TRBJ2-5	CASSKKSSGGAWETQYF	TGTGCCAGCAGCAAAAAATCTAGCGGGGGGGCCTGGGAGACCCAGTACTTC
.	once	TRBV5-4	TRBJ2-3	CASSFGGDPGDTQYF	TGTGCCAGCAGCTTTGGCGGGGACCCCGGGGATACGCAGTATTTT
TRBD1	.	TRBV25-1	TRBJ1-1	CASSRTGLGNTEAFF	TGTGCCAGCAGCAGGACAGGGTTGGGGAACACTGAAGCTTTCTTT
.	.	TRBV19	TRBJ1-2	CASSRVITGRDYGYTF	TGTGCCAGTAGTAGAGTAATCACAGGGAGAGACTATGGCTACACCTTC
.	once	TRBV19	TRBJ1-5	CASSGGVRATERNQPQHF	TGTGCCAGTAGTGGGGGGGTTCGGGCCACGGAGAGGAATCAGCCCCAGCATTTT
.	.	TRBV19	TRBJ1-2	CASSMETAITHYGYTF	TGTGCCAGTAGTATGGAGACAGCCATCACTCACTATGGCTACACCTTC
.	.	TRBV28	TRBJ1-5	CASSPRGPQHF	TGTGCCAGCAGTCCCCGGGGTCCCCAGCATTTT
.	.	TRBV27	TRBJ1-4	CASSQPGSTEKLFF	TGTGCCAGCAGCCAACCGGGGTCAACCGAAAAACTGTTTTTT
TRBD1	once	TRBV28	TRBJ2-3	CASSSWTGGIADTQYF	TGTGCCAGCAGTTCCTGGACAGGGGGCATTGCAGATACGCAGTATTTT
.	.	TRBV7-9	TRBJ1-4	CASRWGGTNEKLFF	TGTGCCAGCAGATGGGGAGGAACTAATGAAAAACTGTTTTTT
TRBD2	.	TRBV10-1	TRBJ2-7	CASSEPGGGSEQYF	TGCGCCAGCAGTGAACCCGGCGGGGGGTCCGAGCAGTACTTC
TRBD1	.	TRBV6-5	TRBJ2-7	CASSYAGTGGYEQYF	TGTGCCAGCAGTTACGCAGGGACAGGTGGCTACGAGCAGTACTTC
.	.	TRBV6-1	TRBJ2-5	CASSPVRGETQYF	TGTGCCAGCAGTCCGGTTAGGGGAGAGACCCAGTACTTC
TRBD2	once	TRBV11-3	TRBJ2-1	CASSLGGLASNEQFF	TGTGCCAGCAGCTTAGGGGGACTAGCGAGCAATGAGCAGTTCTTC
.	.	TRBV5-1	TRBJ2-5	CASSDYSGVGETQYF	TGCGCCAGCAGCGACTATTCAGGGGTAGGAGAGACCCAGTACTTC
.	.	TRBV27	TRBJ2-5	CASSPWAGNQETQYF	TGTGCCAGCAGTCCATGGGCGGGGAACCAAGAGACCCAGTACTTC
TRBD2	once	TRBV2	TRBJ2-1	CASGRGGLMNEQFF	TGTGCCAGCGGGAGGGGAGGTCTGATGAATGAGCAGTTCTTC
TRBD1	.	TRBV5-1	TRBJ2-7	CASSPGLDRGLYEQYF	TGCGCCAGCAGCCCAGGGTTGGACAGGGGGCTCTACGAGCAGTACTTC
.	.	TRBV9	TRBJ2-3	CASSVAGVTDTQYF	TGTGCCAGCAGCGTAGCTGGAGTCACAGATACGCAGTATTTT